Following are 17 T cell receptor beta chains from one sample sequenced in a study of blood T cell repertoires in COVID-19. Profiled with immunoSEQ multiplex PCR; TCRdb holds only in-frame clones, not every one. Among hundreds of thousands of clones, 70% to 85% were seen once, and the ten largest hold roughly 10%. The source material was peripheral blood. The receptor source for this set is a man older than 75 with acute or convalescent COVID-19.

CDR3 DNA sequence: TGTGCCAGCAGCTCCGGGTACTATAATTCACCCCTCCACTTT. Protein: CASSSGYYNSPLHF. The chain combines TRBV7-2 with TRBJ1-6, with no clear D. Germline CDR1 reads SGHTA; CDR2 reads FQGNSA. Trimming shortened V by 4 bases and J by 3 bases, and 7 bases separated the two germline ends. The CDR3 totals 14 residues.

The gene calls are TRBV5-4 and TRBJ1-2; tentatively, D is TRBD1 (6 bases). The CDR3 covers 12 residues. CDR1 SGHNT and CDR2 YYREEE come from the germline V gene (reference sequence). The germline V and J ends were trimmed by 3 bases and 8 bases, with 11 bases remaining between them. The CDR3 region is CASSSRDKGYTF. As DNA, the CDR3 is TGTGCCAGCAGCTCCCGGGACAAGGGCTACACCTTC.

The chain has TRBV4-1 and TRBJ2-2, with D maybe TRBD2 (6 bases). The V and J ends lost 4 bases and 7 bases respectively, with 10 bases between them. This CDR3 contains 13 residues. Germline assignment: CDR1 MGHRA and CDR2 YSYEKL. The CDR3 spells CASSLGEVGELFF. The CDR3 nucleotides are TGCGCCAGCAGCCTCGGGGAGGTCGGGGAGCTGTTTTTT.

This sequence joins TRBV9 and TRBJ2-7; D ambiguous. Germline V lookup: CDR1 SGDLS, CDR2 YYNGEE. Trimming pared 0 bases from V and 0 bases from J, leaving 7 bases between. This CDR3 has 14 residues. The CDR3, as DNA: TGTGCCAGCAGCGTAGGAACAGCCTCCTACGAGCAGTACTTC. Its translation is CASSVGTASYEQYF.

The chain carries TRBV7-9 and TRBJ1-5, with D unclear. Trimming left V 5 bases short and J 0 bases short, with 5 bases between. CDR3 size: 13 residues. Germline V gene sequence: CDR1 SEHNR, CDR2 FQNEAQ (reference sequence). The DNA for the CDR3 is TGTGCCAGCAGCGCGCATAGCAATCAGCCCCAGCATTTT. Translating it yields CASSAHSNQPQHF.

V and J are TRBV5-1 and TRBJ1-4; no clear D gene. V lost 0 bases and J 7 bases, leaving 13 bases between the germline ends. Germline CDR1 SGHRS, CDR2 YFSETQ. The CDR3 is made up of 15 amino acids. The CDR3 reads CASSLGQAVGEKLFF. The CDR3 nucleotides read TGCGCCAGCAGCTTGGGGCAGGCCGTGGGTGAAAAACTGTTTTTT.

J is TRBJ2-7 and V is TRBV28; D perhaps matches TRBD2 (5 bases). Between the trimmed V and J ends, which lost 10 bases and 7 bases, there was a span of 14 bases. The CDR3 contains 11 residues. Germline V gives CDR1 MDHEN, CDR2 SYDVKM. CDR3 bases: TGTGCCACACACTTCCAGCGGGAGCAGTACTTC. It encodes CATHFQREQYF.

The V call is TRBV3-1 (or the pseudogene TRBV3-2), the J call TRBJ1-1; no firm D call. The ends were cut back, 1 base at V and 2 bases at J, with 8 bases in the middle. The CDR3 is 14 residues long. From germline, CDR1 is LGHDT and CDR2 YNNKEL (reference sequence). As DNA, the CDR3 is TGTGCCAGCAGCCAAGTAGCACGCAACACTGAAGCTTTCTTT. It encodes CASSQVARNTEAFF.

Comments on this clone: Within the sample, other DNA sequences also encode this same CDR3. The chain joins TRBV6-1 to TRBJ1-5; D gene unclear. This CDR3 contains 11 residues. Germline V CDR1 and CDR2: MNHNS, SASEGT. The V and J ends lost 1 base and 8 bases respectively, with 3 bases between them. In DNA, the CDR3 is TGTGCCAGCAGTGAAGTAGAGCCCCAGCATTTT. This codes for CASSEVEPQHF.

Here the CDR3 DNA reads TGTGCCAGCAGCGCCACCCCAATGAGCTCTGGAAACACCATATATTTT. Protein product: CASSATPMSSGNTIYF. This chain connects TRBV9 to TRBJ1-3; D is undetermined. This CDR3 spans 16 amino acids. Trimming removed 3 bases from V and 0 bases from J, with 13 bases in between. Germline CDR1 and CDR2: SGDLS and YYNGEE.

The J gene is TRBJ2-1, the V gene TRBV4-1, with 7 bases identical to TRBD2. The J segment lost 7 bases and the V segment lost 0 bases, leaving 9 bases of the junction unmatched. CDR1 MGHRA and CDR2 YSYEKL come from the germline V gene. The CDR3 spans 16 residues. The CDR3: CASSQDRSGVGNEQFF. In DNA form, the CDR3 reads TGCGCCAGCAGCCAAGATAGGAGCGGGGTGGGGAATGAGCAGTTCTTC.

This clone turned up a few times. V gene TRBV7-9 combines with J gene TRBJ2-2, with D perhaps matching TRBD2 (5 bases). Deletions cut 1 base from V and 1 base from J, with 7 bases between. In germline, CDR1 is SEHNR, CDR2 FQNEAQ (reference sequence). The CDR3 is 15 amino acids. DNA of the CDR3: TGTGCCAGCAGCTTAGGAGGGAGGAACACCGGGGAGCTGTTTTTT. Its protein is CASSLGGRNTGELFF.

This rearrangement joins TRBV11-2 to TRBJ2-1; a weak D match, TRBD2 (5 bases). The V gene lost 6 bases and the J gene lost 4 bases, with 13 bases spanning the gap. The germline V gene encodes CDR1 SGHAT and CDR2 FQNNGV. This CDR3 is built from 14 residues. In DNA form, the CDR3 reads TGTGCCAGCAGTCGGGGAGAAGCTTACAATGAGCAGTTCTTC. It translates to CASSRGEAYNEQFF.

This chain links TRBV6-5 with TRBJ2-5, with 9 bases identical to TRBD1. This CDR3 contains 14 residues. V dropped 7 bases and J dropped 5; count of bases not matched to a gene: 8. The V gene's germline CDR1 is MNHEY and CDR2 SVGAGI. CDR3 DNA sequence: TGTGCCAGCAAAACGGGACAGGGAGGGGAGACCCAGTACTTC. This codes for CASKTGQGGETQYF.

The table lists this clone with a count of one. The chain employs TRBV3-1 (or the pseudogene TRBV3-2) and TRBJ2-1; D might be TRBD2 (6 bases). CDR3 size: 18 residues. Germline CDR1 LGHDT, CDR2 YNNKEL (reference sequence). The germline V and J ends were trimmed by 1 base and 0 bases, with 16 bases remaining between them. The CDR3 here is CASSQGLVSMSSYNEQFF. The CDR3 nucleotides read TGTGCCAGCAGCCAAGGACTAGTATCCATGAGCTCCTACAATGAGCAGTTCTTC.

This clone appeared once. The chain has TRBV5-4 and TRBJ2-3; 13 nucleotides match TRBD2. Losses at the gene ends were 2 bases for V and 0 bases for J; bases not matched to a gene: 6. The germline CDR1 and CDR2 sequences are SGHNT and YYREEE (reference sequence). CDR3 size: 18 residues. The CDR3 nucleotides read TGTGCCAGCAGCTTCAGGACTAGCGGGAGCAGTAGCACAGATACGCAGTATTTT. This encodes CASSFRTSGSSSTDTQYF.

Only one count was recorded for this clone. The chain employs TRBV19 and TRBJ2-2, with 8 bases identical to TRBD1. The germline V gene encodes CDR1 LNHDA and CDR2 SQIVND (reference sequence). The CDR3 covers 15 residues. The junction had 5 bases not matched to a gene; V was cut back by 5 bases and J by 3 bases. The CDR3 protein is CASSPRTGYTGELFF. The CDR3 coding sequence is TGTGCCAGTAGTCCCCGGACAGGGTACACCGGGGAGCTGTTTTTT.